Below are 11 T cell receptor beta chains sequenced from a single sample in a study of regulatory T cells in long-lasting Graves disease. CDR3 regions were amplified by Arm-PCR using iRepertoire HTBI primers to build TCR beta libraries. MiXCR was run by TCRdb on the multiplex PCR reads, yielding one entry per CDR3 protein. The sample has a few hundred thousand distinct CDR3 sequences, around 20% seen once. Time point defined: newly diagnosed GD, antithyroid drugs for less than 3 months. From PBMCs, RNA was extracted and then used to make the TCR library. This material consisted of peripheral blood mononuclear cells (PBMCs), taken at new diagnosis, from a patient treated with antithyroid drugs. The receptors derive from a female donor with Graves disease.

This clonotype was recorded at least ten times. J is TRBJ2-2 and V is TRBV3-1; maybe TRBD1 (6 bases). The V gene lost 5 bases and the J gene lost 0 bases, with 7 bases spanning the gap. This CDR3 comprises 14 residues. Germline assignment: CDR1 LGHDT and CDR2 YNNKEL (reference sequence). The chain's CDR3 is CASSGQPNTGELFF. The CDR3 bases are TGTGCCAGCAGCGGACAGCCGAACACCGGGGAGCTGTTTTTT.

V and J are TRBV7-6 and TRBJ1-3; D unresolved. CDR1 is SGHVS and CDR2 is FNYEAQ in the germline V gene. V dropped 5 bases and J dropped 6 bases, with 5 bases sitting between them. This CDR3 is 11 amino acids long. The CDR3 sequence is CASSQVNTIYF. The CDR3 coding sequence is TGTGCCAGCAGCCAAGTAAACACCATATATTTT.

The gene calls are TRBV9 and TRBJ1-5; TRBD1 aligns across 9 bases. This CDR3 is built from 15 residues. J was trimmed by 6 bases and V by 4 bases; bases with no gene match: 8. Germline CDR1 is SGDLS and CDR2 is YYNGEE. For the CDR3, the DNA is TGTGCCAGCAGCCCCAGGACAGGGGAGGGTCAGCCCCAGCATTTT. This gives the protein CASSPRTGEGQPQHF.

In its sample, this clonotype was seen many times. This chain uses TRBV30 with TRBJ2-3, with D perhaps matching TRBD1 or TRBD2 (6 bases each). Germline V lookup: CDR1 GTSNPN, CDR2 SVGIG (reference sequence). The CDR3 runs to 14 residues. Trimming removed 2 bases at V and 1 base at J, with 10 bases between. CDR3 amino acids: CAWSRGLGTDTQYF. DNA for the CDR3: TGTGCCTGGAGTCGGGGGCTTGGCACAGATACGCAGTATTTT.

On this clonotype: This probably arose from a read error, given a far larger clone one base away. The V call is TRBV11-3, the J call TRBJ2-1; D remains ambiguous. CDR3 length: 15 amino acids. From germline, CDR1 is SGHNT and CDR2 YENEEA. The CDR3 nucleotides read TGTGCCAGCAGTTTCCCAACTAATTCCCTCAATAAGCAGTTCTTC. This encodes CASSFPTNSLNKQFF. Combining the CDR3 with reference TRBV11-3 and TRBJ2-1 gives the whole variable domain EAGVVQSPRYKIIEKKQPVAFWCNPISGHNTLYWYLQNLGQGPELLIRYENEEAVDDSQLPKDRFSAERLKGVDSTLKIQPAELGDSAVYLCASSFPTNSLNKQFFGPGTRLTVL.

This clonotype was observed at least ten times. The chain couples TRBV3-1 to TRBJ1-2; D is unclear. The germline gives CDR1 LGHDT, CDR2 YNNKEL (reference sequence). With 1 base removed from V and 8 bases from J, the gap between germline ends came to 14 bases. CDR3 size: 14 residues. CDR3 nucleotides: TGTGCCAGCAGCCAAGTTTCAGAAGGGATAGGCTACACCTTC. This codes for CASSQVSEGIGYTF.

Points on this clonotype: This may be a read error, as it is one base from a much larger clone. The V gene is TRBV11-3, the J gene TRBJ1-2; D gene ambiguous. CDR1 SGHNT and CDR2 YENEEA come from the germline V gene. Trimming pared 11 bases from V and 5 bases from J, leaving 12 bases between. This CDR3 region has 11 residues. This CDR3 reads CAGRTDYGYTF. CDR3 sequence (DNA): TGTGCCGGCCGAACGGATTATGGCTACACCTTC.

This clonotype has a count of ten or more. The chain is built from TRBV28 and TRBJ2-6; D unresolved. Germline-derived CDR1 and CDR2 are MDHEN and SYDVKM. The CDR3 runs to 16 residues. Trimming left V 6 bases short and J 4 bases short, with 16 bases between. CDR3 bases: TGTGCCAGCAGCGAGCCCAGGTCCCCGGGGGCCAACGTCCTGACTTTC. As protein: CASSEPRSPGANVLTF.

There are many counts of this clonotype. The chain is built from TRBV20-1 and TRBJ2-7; D possibly matches TRBD1 or TRBD2 (6 bases each). Germline V gene sequence: CDR1 DFQATT, CDR2 SNEGSKA (reference sequence). V was cut by 2 bases and J by 6 bases, with 17 bases left in between. The CDR3 contains 14 residues. The CDR3 DNA reads as TGCAGTGCTAGACAGGGGAATAGGAGGGTCGAGCAGTACTTC. It specifies CSARQGNRRVEQYF.

This clonotype was seen only a few times. The CDR3 DNA sequence: TGCAGTGCTGAGACTAGCGGGAGGAGTCGCGAGCAGTACTTC. It is translated as CSAETSGRSREQYF. The chain is built from TRBV20-1 and TRBJ2-7; TRBD2 agrees at 13 bases. Germline V gives CDR1 DFQATT, CDR2 SNEGSKA (reference sequence). V lost 5 bases, J lost 6 bases, and 7 bases stayed unmatched. The CDR3 totals 14 residues.

This clonotype appeared many times. This chain connects TRBV2 to TRBJ1-5, with TRBD1 identical over 7 bases. The V gene end was trimmed by 4 bases and the J gene end by 6 bases; junction bases not matched to a gene: 12. CDR3 size: 16 residues. In germline, CDR1 is SNHLY, CDR2 FYNNEI. This chain's CDR3 is CASSADRVSAGQPQHF. The CDR3 nucleotides read TGTGCCAGCAGTGCCGACAGGGTGTCAGCGGGTCAGCCCCAGCATTTT.